These 27 T cell receptor beta chains were all obtained from the same sample, sequenced in a study of cytomegalovirus exposure and HLA in healthy donors. 13 Jbeta primers and 60 Vbeta primers were used for the PCR. Sequenced by immunoSEQ multiplex PCR; TCRdb stores in-frame clones only, minus some. The data hold about 120,000 clones, with around 77% observed a single time. Sequenced: PBMCs. The receptors were sampled from a man between 35 and 55 years old in good health and CMV-seropositive.

The rearrangement links TRBV28 to TRBJ1-1; the D is unclear. V shed 10 bases and J shed 0 bases, with 9 bases lying between them. The CDR3 consists of 12 residues. Germline CDR1 reads MDHEN; CDR2 reads SYDVKM. In DNA form, the CDR3 reads TGTGCCATCGCGGAAATGAACACTGAAGCTTTCTTT. Amino acid sequence: CAIAEMNTEAFF.

Only one count was recorded for this clone. CDR3 residues: CASSGRDRDTEAFF. The CDR3 nucleotides are TGTGCCAGCAGTGGCCGGGACAGGGACACTGAAGCTTTCTTT. The chain has TRBV2 and TRBJ1-1; 9 nucleotides match TRBD1. The CDR3 contains 14 residues. The germline V gene encodes CDR1 SNHLY and CDR2 FYNNEI. Trimming took 4 bases from V and 3 from J; bases not matched to a gene: 3.

In its sample, this clone was seen once. The chain couples TRBV7-2 to TRBJ2-3; D is perhaps TRBD1 (6 bases). Germline lookup yields CDR1 SGHTA and CDR2 FQGNSA. Deletions cut 1 base from V and 1 base from J, with 15 bases between. CDR3 size: 17 residues. CDR3 sequence (DNA): TGTGCCAGCAGCTTAGAGGGGAGAGCAGGGGGCACAGATACGCAGTATTTT. Translated, it gives CASSLEGRAGGTDTQYF.

The rearrangement uses TRBV23-1 and TRBJ2-7; the D gene is possibly TRBD2 (5 bases). TRBV23-1 is designated an ORF whose function remains uncertain. With 2 bases removed from V and 7 bases from J, the gap between germline ends came to 18 bases. This CDR3 is 15 amino acids long. CDR3 in amino acids: CASSQEGRELEEQYF. As DNA, the CDR3 is TGCGCCAGCAGTCAAGAGGGTCGTGAGTTGGAGGAGCAGTACTTC.

CDR3 sequence (DNA): TGTGCCAACAGGGACAGGGGCACAGATACGCAGTATTTT. Translation: CANRDRGTDTQYF. The rearrangement links TRBV28 to TRBJ2-3; 9 nucleotides agree with TRBD1. Germline CDR1 reads MDHEN; CDR2 reads SYDVKM. The CDR3 loop spans 13 amino acids. J gave up 1 base and V 10 bases, and 3 bases lay outside the gene matches.

This chain joins TRBV28 and TRBJ2-4, with D possibly matching TRBD1 (6 bases). Trimming removed 6 bases at V and 2 bases at J, with 14 bases between. This CDR3 comprises 15 residues. Germline V lookup: CDR1 MDHEN, CDR2 SYDVKM. DNA of the CDR3: TGTGCCAGCAGACCCGACAGGAGTTCCAAAAACATTCAGTACTTC. Translated: CASRPDRSSKNIQYF.

This sequence joins TRBV7-2 and TRBJ2-3; TRBD2 aligns across 7 bases. CDR3 length: 17 amino acids. The J segment lost 0 bases and the V segment lost 1 base, leaving 7 bases of the junction unmatched. Germline loops: CDR1 SGHTA, CDR2 FQGNSA. The CDR3 bases are TGTGCCAGCAGCTTAGATCGATGGGGGGGAAGCACAGATACGCAGTATTTT. It encodes CASSLDRWGGSTDTQYF.

The chain links TRBV5-1 to TRBJ2-2; no reliable D call. The germline V and J ends were trimmed by 4 bases and 0 bases, with 7 bases remaining between them. There are 14 residues in the CDR3. CDR1 is SGHRS, CDR2 YFSETQ, per germline. CDR3 bases: TGCGCCAGCAGCCGAACTCCGAACACCGGGGAGCTGTTTTTT. It yields the protein CASSRTPNTGELFF.

The genes are TRBV4-1 and TRBJ2-5; 8 bases are a match to TRBD1. The CDR3 is 16 residues long. Germline V lookup: CDR1 MGHRA, CDR2 YSYEKL. Germline trimming cut 0 bases from V and 5 bases from J; bases unmatched to any gene: 8. CDR3 nucleotides: TGCGCCAGCAGCCAAGACAGGGGGCAGGGGGGCGAGACCCAGTACTTC. Its translation: CASSQDRGQGGETQYF.

This clone was detected only once. This chain connects TRBV10-3 to TRBJ1-2, with 8 bases identical to TRBD1. This CDR3 spans 11 amino acids. Germline CDR1 ENHRY, CDR2 SYGVKD. After removal of 9 bases from V and 7 bases from J, the junction contained 4 bases not matched to a gene. Here the CDR3 reads CAIQGAGGYTF. In DNA, the CDR3 is TGTGCCATTCAGGGGGCCGGTGGCTACACCTTC.

The chain employs TRBV5-6 and TRBJ1-1, with a possible D match to TRBD1 (6 bases). The CDR3 contains 16 residues. Germline V CDR1 and CDR2: SGHDT, YYEEEE. The V and J ends lost 4 bases and 0 bases respectively, with 16 bases between them. Written as DNA, the CDR3 is TGTGCCAGCAGCCGACGAAGGACAGCTATGAACACTGAAGCTTTCTTT. Its protein is CASSRRRTAMNTEAFF.

As DNA, the CDR3 is TGCGCCAGCAGCCAAGGCCGCATAGGGGGAGATACGCAGTATTTT. Translation gives CASSQGRIGGDTQYF. The chain is built from TRBV4-1 and TRBJ2-3; the D gene is possibly TRBD1 (6 bases). CDR3 length: 15 amino acids. The V end lost 1 base, the J end lost 5 bases, and 13 bases lay between the germline ends. Germline-derived CDR1 and CDR2 are MGHRA and YSYEKL.

Note on this clone: The same CDR3 arises from other DNA sequences in this sample as well. The V call is TRBV5-1, the J call TRBJ2-1, with 7 nucleotides matching TRBD2. The V segment lost 1 base and the J segment 4 bases; nucleotides outside the gene matches: 2. Germline values: CDR1 SGHRS, CDR2 YFSETQ. This CDR3 comprises 14 residues. CDR3 protein: CASSLSGGYNEQFF. The CDR3 nucleotides are TGCGCCAGCAGCTTGTCCGGGGGGTACAATGAGCAGTTCTTC.

This rearrangement joins TRBV7-6 to TRBJ2-1; 10 positions match TRBD2. From germline, CDR1 is SGHVS and CDR2 FNYEAQ. The CDR3 is 14 amino acids. Trimming cost V 6 bases and J 5 bases; bases outside gene matches: 4. CDR3 in DNA: TGTGCCAGCAGTCGGACTAGCGGAAACAATGAGCAGTTCTTC. Protein sequence: CASSRTSGNNEQFF.

This clone is a singleton in its sample. CDR3 nucleotides: TGTGCCAGCAGCTTAGGGGGAGGGGGGCGAGGCAATCAGCCCCAGCATTTT. Protein product: CASSLGGGGRGNQPQHF. The chain recombines TRBV7-9 with TRBJ1-5; perhaps TRBD1 as D (6 bases). V lost 1 base, J lost 2 bases, and 15 bases lay in between. Germline CDR1 is SEHNR and CDR2 is FQNEAQ (reference sequence). The CDR3 runs 17 residues. The variable domain in full, completed from reference TRBV7-9 and TRBJ1-5, reads DTGVSQNPRHKITKRGQNVTFRCDPISEHNRLYWYRQTLGQGPEFLTYFQNEAQLEKSRLLSDRFSAERPKGSFSTLEIQRTEQGDSAMYLCASSLGGGGRGNQPQHFGDGTRLSIL.

The chain couples TRBV19 to TRBJ1-1; D is unresolved. The germline gives CDR1 LNHDA, CDR2 SQIVND (reference sequence). V lost 3 bases to trimming and J lost 6 bases, with 11 bases between them. The CDR3 consists of 13 residues. The DNA of the CDR3 is TGTGCCAGTAGTATCCTCGGTTTCGCTGAAGCTTTCTTT. It codes for CASSILGFAEAFF.

The CDR3 spells CASSQGTGDNQPQHF. The CDR3 nucleotides are TGCGCCAGCAGCCAAGGGACAGGGGATAATCAGCCCCAGCATTTT. The V call is TRBV4-3, the J call TRBJ1-5; 9 nucleotides align to TRBD1. The CDR3 runs 15 residues. Germline CDR1 reads LGHNA; CDR2 reads YSLEER. V was pared by 1 base and J by 4 bases, with 2 bases of the junction left unmatched.

J is TRBJ1-1 and V is TRBV5-6, with D tentatively TRBD1 (5 bases). CDR3 length equals 13 residues. Trimming took off 4 bases at V and 3 bases at J, with 10 bases between the two ends. CDR1 is SGHDT, CDR2 YYEEEE, per germline. The CDR3 loop is CASSRQFYTEAFF. CDR3 DNA sequence: TGTGCCAGCAGCAGACAGTTTTACACTGAAGCTTTCTTT.

J is TRBJ2-7 and V is TRBV7-2, with D perhaps TRBD1 (5 bases). The CDR3 length is 15 residues. Germline V lookup: CDR1 SGHTA, CDR2 FQGNSA. V was clipped by 1 base and J by 1 base, with 11 bases between them. CDR3 in DNA: TGTGCCAGCAGCTTAGGAACAGGCGATTCCTACGAGCAGTACTTC. This translates into CASSLGTGDSYEQYF.

The rearrangement joins TRBV4-1 to TRBJ2-5; D might be TRBD2 (6 bases). The better agreement between TRBJ2-7 and the DNA end casts doubt on the J call. Germline values: CDR1 MGHRA, CDR2 YSYEKL. This CDR3 is built from 16 residues. The CDR3 loop reads CASSQASQGGSYEQYF. The CDR3 coding sequence is TGCGCCAGCAGCCAAGCTTCCCAGGGAGGCTCCTACGAGCAGTACTTC.

The sample holds one count of this clone. The chain couples TRBV28 to TRBJ2-7; unclear D gene. Trimming cost V 5 bases and J 0 bases, with 5 bases left between them. CDR1 and CDR2 from the germline V gene are MDHEN and SYDVKM. This CDR3 comprises 12 residues. The CDR3 is CASSPLSYEQYF. CDR3 bases: TGTGCCAGCAGTCCCCTCTCCTACGAGCAGTACTTC.

The chain uses TRBV7-2 and TRBJ1-5; possible D gene TRBD1, 5 bases. CDR1 is SGHTA, CDR2 FQGNSA, per germline. CDR3 length equals 16 residues. With 5 bases removed from V and 2 bases from J, the gap between germline ends came to 16 bases. The CDR3 region is CASSRGGVRGNQPQHF. The CDR3 DNA follows: TGTGCCAGCAGCCGTGGGGGGGTTAGGGGCAATCAGCCCCAGCATTTT. Full variable domain (missing parts from reference TRBV7-2 and TRBJ1-5): GAGVSQSPSNKVTEKGKDVELRCDPISGHTALYWYRQSLGQGLEFLIYFQGNSAPDKSGLPSDRFSAERTGGSVSTLTIQRTQQEDSAVYLCASSRGGVRGNQPQHFGDGTRLSIL.

The chain uses TRBV11-3 and TRBJ2-7, with D tentatively TRBD1 (6 bases). V was pared by 4 bases and J by 1 base, with 11 bases between. CDR3 length: 14 residues. The germline V gene has CDR1 SGHNT and CDR2 YENEEA. DNA of the CDR3: TGTGCCAGCAGCTCAGGGGACGCATCCTACGAGCAGTACTTC. Residues: CASSSGDASYEQYF.

The V gene is TRBV19, the J gene TRBJ2-1, with a tentative D call TRBD2 (7 bases). V gave up 7 bases and J gave up 4 bases, with 14 bases separating them. CDR3 length: 14 amino acids. Germline lookup yields CDR1 LNHDA and CDR2 SQIVND (reference sequence). The CDR3 DNA follows: TGTGCCAGTACCATAGGGGGGGATTACAATGAGCAGTTCTTC. It yields the protein CASTIGGDYNEQFF.

The chain employs TRBV6-6 and TRBJ2-5; 9 bases line up with TRBD1. V lost 3 bases, J lost 9 bases, and 11 bases stayed unmatched. This CDR3 has 15 amino acids. The germline CDR1 and CDR2 sequences are MNHNY and SVGAGI (reference sequence). CDR3 nucleotides: TGTGCCAGCAGTTATTATCCAGAACAGGGGGCCTCCCAGTACTTC. This translates into CASSYYPEQGASQYF.

CDR3 in DNA: TGTGCCAGCAGCTTAAACGGGAACACTGAAGCTTTCTTT. This translates into CASSLNGNTEAFF. The chain is built from TRBV7-3 and TRBJ1-1; D unresolved. V dropped 1 base and J dropped 1 base, with 4 bases sitting between them. The CDR3 is made up of 13 amino acids. CDR1 and CDR2 from the germline V gene are SGHTA and FQGTGA.

The sample holds a few counts of this clone. This chain uses TRBV11-3 with TRBJ2-3; 12 bases align to TRBD2. V lost 5 bases, J lost 1 base, and 1 base stayed unmatched. From germline, CDR1 is SGHNT and CDR2 YENEEA. The CDR3 extends over 15 amino acids. CDR3 amino acids: CASSRTSGGTDTQYF. In DNA, the CDR3 is TGTGCCAGCAGCCGGACTAGCGGGGGCACAGATACGCAGTATTTT. Combining the CDR3 with reference TRBV11-3 and TRBJ2-3 gives the whole variable domain EAGVVQSPRYKIIEKKQPVAFWCNPISGHNTLYWYLQNLGQGPELLIRYENEEAVDDSQLPKDRFSAERLKGVDSTLKIQPAELGDSAVYLCASSRTSGGTDTQYFGPGTRLTVL.